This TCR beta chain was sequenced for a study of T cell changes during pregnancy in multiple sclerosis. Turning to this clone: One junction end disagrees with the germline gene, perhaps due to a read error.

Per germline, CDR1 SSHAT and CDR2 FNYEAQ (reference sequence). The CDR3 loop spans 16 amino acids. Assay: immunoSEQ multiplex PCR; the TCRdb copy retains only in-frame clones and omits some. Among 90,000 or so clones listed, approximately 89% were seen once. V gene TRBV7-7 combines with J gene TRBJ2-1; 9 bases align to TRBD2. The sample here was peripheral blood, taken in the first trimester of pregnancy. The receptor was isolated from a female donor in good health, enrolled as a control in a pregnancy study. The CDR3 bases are TGTGCTAGCAGCTTTCGGGCGGGGGGGCTTCCCAATGAGCAGTTCTTC. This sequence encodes CASSFRAGGLPNEQFF.